One and the same sample provided the 24 T cell receptor beta chains below, sequenced in a study of blood T cells in healthy people across ages. Together with a sample-barcoded 5' primer, a J-beta primer mix was included in a second PCR lasting about 7 to 12 cycles. TCRdb recomputed calls from the 5' RACE reads with MiXCR, one row per CDR3 protein. The sample yields around 1.5 million distinct CDR3 sequences, roughly 32% seen once. The sample comprised blood. The receptor set was obtained from a woman aged 25 to 39 in good health.

Of note for this clonotype: A read error may produce the germline difference seen at one junction end. The rearrangement uses TRBV4-1 and TRBJ2-1; D is ambiguous. Germline CDR1 is MGHRA and CDR2 is YSYEKL. The CDR3 is 14 residues long. The CDR3 nucleotides are TGCGCCGGCAGCCAACTGCTTTCCTACAATGAGCAGTTCTTC. Its protein is CAGSQLLSYNEQFF.

This clonotype occurred a few times. The chain carries TRBV12-3 or TRBV12-4 and TRBJ2-3; the D is unclear. The CDR3 covers 16 residues. Trimming took off 3 bases at V and 1 base at J, with 14 bases between the two ends. CDR3 DNA sequence: TGTGCCAGCAGTTTTCTGCAGGCCTCGGGCACAGATACGCAGTATTTT. It translates to CASSFLQASGTDTQYF.

There are a few counts of this clonotype. This chain connects TRBV10-3 to TRBJ1-2; D unclear. The V and J ends lost 2 bases and 12 bases respectively, with 13 bases between them. Germline V gene data show CDR1 as ENHRY and CDR2 as SYGVKD. CDR3 size: 12 residues. CDR3 sequence (DNA): TGTGCCATCAGTGAGACACAGTTGGATGACACCTTC. This sequence encodes CAISETQLDDTF.

Note on this clonotype: The germline gene is not matched at one end of the junction; a read error may be the cause. The chain couples TRBV9 to TRBJ2-3; D may be TRBD1 or TRBD2 (7 bases each). This CDR3 region has 16 residues. The germline gives CDR1 SGDLS, CDR2 YYNGEE. The CDR3 region is CASNVAGRGRTDTQYF. DNA for the CDR3: TGTGCCAGCAACGTAGCTGGGAGGGGGCGCACAGATACGCAGTATTTT.

This chain connects TRBV24-1 to TRBJ2-1, with a possible D match to TRBD1 (6 bases). CDR1 is KGHDR and CDR2 is SFDVKD in the germline V gene. The CDR3 extends over 15 amino acids. V was cut by 3 bases and J by 4 bases, with 12 bases left in between. This CDR3 reads CATSDPKGVYNEQFF. Written as DNA, the CDR3 is TGTGCCACCAGTGATCCCAAGGGGGTGTACAATGAGCAGTTCTTC.

This clonotype came up a few times. The rearrangement joins TRBV7-6 to TRBJ2-3; 13 nucleotides align to TRBD2. The V segment lost 5 bases and the J segment 6 bases; nucleotides outside the gene matches: 5. Germline V lookup: CDR1 SGHVS, CDR2 FNYEAQ. This CDR3 comprises 15 residues. CDR3 bases: TGTGCCAGCAGCCAGGGACTAGCGGGGTTGGATACGCAGTATTTT. Translation gives CASSQGLAGLDTQYF. The full variable domain, in which reference TRBV7-6 and TRBJ2-3 provide the parts outside the CDR3, is GAGVSQSPRYKVTKRGQDVALRCDPISGHVSLYWYRQALGQGPEFLTYFNYEAQQDKSGLPNDRFSAERPEGSISTLTIQRTEQRDSAMYRCASSQGLAGLDTQYFGPGTRLTVL.

This clonotype has more than one count but fewer than ten. The V and J genes are TRBV7-9 and TRBJ2-7; 10 bases align to TRBD1. The J segment lost 2 bases and the V segment lost 4 bases, leaving 5 bases of the junction unmatched. The CDR3 loop spans 15 amino acids. Germline V lookup: CDR1 SEHNR, CDR2 FQNEAQ (reference sequence). CDR3 coding DNA: TGTGCCAGCAGCTCTGGGACAGGGGACCCCTACGAGCAGTACTTC. Translated, it gives CASSSGTGDPYEQYF.

This chain uses TRBV20-1 with TRBJ1-1; tentative D call: TRBD1 (5 bases). Between the trimmed V and J ends, which lost 4 bases and 3 bases, there was a span of 15 bases. The CDR3 is made up of 14 amino acids. The germline V gene encodes CDR1 DFQATT and CDR2 SNEGSKA (reference sequence). CDR3 amino acids: CSATLRAGDTEAFF. The DNA for the CDR3 is TGCAGTGCTACACTCCGAGCGGGGGACACTGAAGCTTTCTTT.

The V call is TRBV6-5, the J call TRBJ2-7; TRBD1 or TRBD2 may be the D gene (5 bases each). This CDR3 has 14 amino acids. Deletions cut 7 bases from V and 3 bases from J, with 16 bases between. CDR1 and CDR2 from the germline V gene are MNHEY and SVGAGI. The CDR3 DNA follows: TGTGCCAGCATGAGGGGCGATATGTACTACGAGCAGTACTTC. It encodes CASMRGDMYYEQYF.

The J gene is TRBJ2-2, the V gene TRBV6-1; D is possibly TRBD1 (5 bases). The V and J ends lost 3 bases and 0 bases respectively, with 8 bases between them. Germline-derived CDR1 and CDR2 are MNHNS and SASEGT. The CDR3 has 15 residues. DNA for the CDR3: TGTGCCAGCAGTGAGACAGCCTCGAACACCGGGGAGCTGTTTTTT. This codes for CASSETASNTGELFF.

The V and J genes are TRBV5-5 and TRBJ2-3; possible D gene TRBD1, 6 bases. Germline CDR1 SGHKS, CDR2 YYEKEE (reference sequence). The CDR3 is 15 residues long. Deletions cut 6 bases from V and 6 bases from J, with 20 bases between. CDR3 DNA: TGTGCCAGCACCGCGTTCCAGGGGCGCGGGGATACGCAGTATTTT. This sequence encodes CASTAFQGRGDTQYF.

This clonotype was observed a few times. This chain uses TRBV5-4 with TRBJ2-5; D gene uncertain. The CDR3 length is 12 residues. Trimming pared 4 bases from V and 5 bases from J, leaving 9 bases between. Germline-derived CDR1 and CDR2 are SGHNT and YYREEE (reference sequence). CDR3 protein: CASSKYEETQYF. In nucleotides, the CDR3 is TGTGCCAGCAGCAAGTACGAGGAGACCCAGTACTTC.

J is TRBJ2-1 and V is TRBV7-9; D gene ambiguous. This CDR3 is 18 amino acids long. V dropped 3 bases and J dropped 1 base, with 19 bases sitting between them. Germline loops: CDR1 SEHNR, CDR2 FQNEAQ (reference sequence). CDR3 nucleotide sequence: TGTGCCAGCAGCTTTGGCAGACCTCTAATTCCTTCCTACAATGAGCAGTTCTTC. It is translated as CASSFGRPLIPSYNEQFF.

This clonotype was observed many times. The V gene is TRBV25-1, the J gene TRBJ2-7; no firm D call. CDR3 length equals 13 residues. Germline values: CDR1 MGHDK, CDR2 SYGVNS. Trimming cost V 1 base and J 1 base, with 5 bases left between them. CDR3 DNA sequence: TGTGCCAGCAGTGAATTGGGGTCCTACGAGCAGTACTTC. It specifies CASSELGSYEQYF.

This rearrangement joins TRBV20-1 to TRBJ1-6, with D tentatively TRBD1 (6 bases). Trimming cost V 2 bases and J 7 bases, with 12 bases left between them. CDR3 length equals 14 residues. Germline V gene lookup returns CDR1 DFQATT and CDR2 SNEGSKA (reference sequence). The CDR3 DNA reads TGCAGTGCTAGAACGACAGGTTTAAATTCACCCCTCCACTTT. Translation gives CSARTTGLNSPLHF.

This clonotype appeared many times. J is TRBJ1-2 and V is TRBV12-3 or TRBV12-4; D might be TRBD1 (5 bases). V was clipped by 6 bases and J by 8 bases, with 22 bases between them. This CDR3 region has 15 residues. The CDR3 loop reads CASSRRGQGWEGYTF. The CDR3, as DNA: TGTGCCAGCAGCCGTAGAGGTCAGGGCTGGGAGGGCTACACCTTC.

This clonotype was detected many times. The gene calls are TRBV10-3 and TRBJ2-1; D call uncertain. The CDR3 is made up of 13 amino acids. Germline V gene lookup returns CDR1 ENHRY and CDR2 SYGVKD. The V end lost 8 bases, the J end lost 0 bases, and 8 bases lay between the germline ends. The CDR3 DNA sequence: TGTGCCATCGCTTGGGGCTCCTACAATGAGCAGTTCTTC. It translates to CAIAWGSYNEQFF.

Only a few counts were recorded for this clonotype. The rearrangement links TRBV12-3 or TRBV12-4 to TRBJ1-2, with 9 bases that match TRBD1. This CDR3 spans 17 amino acids. Trimming took 5 bases from V and 0 from J; bases not matched to a gene: 10. The CDR3 bases are TGTGCCAGCAGTCAAACGGACAGGGGCCCATCTAACTATGGCTACACCTTC. Protein product: CASSQTDRGPSNYGYTF.

CDR3 DNA: TGCAGCGTTCCGGGTGGCAGCTCTGGAAACACCATATATTTT. It specifies CSVPGGSSGNTIYF. This chain uses TRBV29-1 with TRBJ1-3; D is unclear. CDR3 size: 14 residues. Trimming left V 5 bases short and J 0 bases short, with 11 bases between. Germline V gene sequence: CDR1 SQVTM, CDR2 ANQGSEA.

The sample holds a few counts of this clonotype. The chain employs TRBV24-1 and TRBJ2-7, with 11 positions matching TRBD1. CDR1 and CDR2 (germline): KGHDR, SFDVKD. V shed 4 bases and J 0 bases; nucleotides not matched to a gene: 4. CDR3 length: 16 residues. CDR3: CATSETGTGGSYEQYF. DNA of the CDR3: TGTGCCACCAGTGAAACCGGGACAGGGGGCTCCTACGAGCAGTACTTC.

This clonotype was counted a few times. The V and J genes are TRBV6-6 and TRBJ2-1; 9 nucleotides align to TRBD1. This CDR3 has 15 residues. CDR1 and CDR2 from the germline V gene are MNHNY and SVGAGI (reference sequence). Trimming took 0 bases from V and 10 from J; bases not matched to a gene: 7. The CDR3: CASSYSKGQGWEQFF. For the CDR3, the DNA is TGTGCCAGCAGTTACTCTAAGGGACAGGGATGGGAGCAGTTCTTC.

This chain links TRBV6-1 with TRBJ1-2; TRBD1 might be the D (6 bases). Germline V CDR1 and CDR2: MNHNS, SASEGT. Trimming stripped 10 bases from V and 3 bases from J, with 12 bases between. This CDR3 spans 12 amino acids. This CDR3 is CATGESYYGYTF. The CDR3 nucleotides are TGTGCCACAGGGGAAAGTTACTATGGCTACACCTTC.

The chain carries TRBV2 and TRBJ2-5; 9 bases match TRBD1. The CDR3 is 14 residues long. Trimming removed 5 bases from V and 4 bases from J; junction bases left unmatched: 5. CDR1 is SNHLY and CDR2 is FYNNEI in the germline V gene. CDR3 sequence reads: CASSQYRGRETQYF. DNA of the CDR3: TGTGCCAGCAGTCAATACAGGGGGCGAGAGACCCAGTACTTC. The whole variable domain, filled in from reference TRBV2 and TRBJ2-5, reads EPEVTQTPSHQVTQMGQEVILRCVPISNHLYFYWYRQILGQKVEFLVSFYNNEISEKSEIFDDQFSVERPDGSNFTLKIRSTKLEDSAMYFCASSQYRGRETQYFGPGTRLLVL.

The V gene is TRBV5-5, the J gene TRBJ2-1; D possibly corresponds to TRBD1 (6 bases). The germline CDR1 and CDR2 sequences are SGHKS and YYEKEE (reference sequence). Trimming removed 0 bases from V and 1 base from J, with 11 bases in between. The CDR3 is 16 amino acids. The CDR3, as DNA: TGTGCCAGCAGCTTGGGACAGGCCACTTCCTACAATGAGCAGTTCTTC. Translated: CASSLGQATSYNEQFF.